The 16 T cell receptor beta chains in this list originate from one sample, sequenced in a study of blood T cell repertoires in COVID-19. The table came from immunoSEQ multiplex PCR; TCRdb's copy has only in-frame clones and leaves some out. Among under 20,000 clones listed, around 80% were seen once. The sequenced sample was peripheral blood. These receptors originate from a human donor in a cohort sampled during active COVID-19.

The chain links TRBV9 to TRBJ1-2; TRBD1 aligns across 9 bases. The CDR3 has 15 residues. The ends lost 3 bases at V and 6 bases at J; junction bases unmatched: 9. Germline loops: CDR1 SGDLS, CDR2 YYNGEE. CDR3 in amino acids: CASSAAPGQGDGYTF. For the CDR3, the DNA is TGTGCCAGCAGCGCAGCACCGGGACAGGGAGATGGCTACACCTTC.

J is TRBJ2-3 and V is TRBV4-3; TRBD2 aligns across 13 bases. V lost 3 bases to trimming and J lost 6 bases; unmatched junction nucleotides: 9. Germline CDR1 reads LGHNA; CDR2 reads YSLEER. This CDR3 has 17 residues. The CDR3 here is CASSQDVLAGGGDTQYF. The DNA for the CDR3 is TGCGCCAGCAGCCAGGACGTACTAGCGGGAGGGGGGGATACGCAGTATTTT.

V and J are TRBV5-6 and TRBJ2-5, with 10 bases that match TRBD1. V lost 2 bases to trimming and J lost 1 base; unmatched junction nucleotides: 5. Germline V lookup: CDR1 SGHDT, CDR2 YYEEEE. This CDR3 comprises 16 residues. The CDR3 is CASSFWTGGGQETQYF. In DNA, the CDR3 is TGTGCCAGCAGCTTCTGGACAGGGGGAGGCCAAGAGACCCAGTACTTC.

The chain uses TRBV3-1 (or the pseudogene TRBV3-2) and TRBJ1-2; D is undetermined. The V end lost 1 base, the J end lost 8 bases, and 14 bases lay between the germline ends. The CDR3 sequence is 14 residues long. From germline, CDR1 is LGHDT and CDR2 YNNKEL (reference sequence). Here the CDR3 reads CASSQAKVARGYTF. The CDR3 DNA follows: TGTGCCAGCAGCCAAGCAAAGGTAGCGAGAGGCTACACCTTC.

V gene TRBV6-2 or TRBV6-3 combines with J gene TRBJ2-3; 7 bases align to TRBD2. With V trimmed by 2 bases and J by 2 bases, 4 bases remained unmatched. Germline CDR1 is MNHEY and CDR2 is SVGEGT. The CDR3 runs to 15 residues. The chain's CDR3 is CASSYAGVSTDTQYF. CDR3 DNA: TGTGCCAGCAGTTACGCGGGAGTGTCCACAGATACGCAGTATTTT.

This sequence joins TRBV7-6 and TRBJ2-7; D perhaps matches TRBD1 (5 bases). Trimming removed 5 bases at V and 4 bases at J, with 6 bases between. The germline V gene has CDR1 SGHVS and CDR2 FNYEAQ. The CDR3 has 11 residues. CDR3 sequence: CASSPGYEQYF. The CDR3 DNA follows: TGTGCCAGCAGCCCAGGGTACGAGCAGTACTTC.

The CDR3 DNA follows: TGTGCCAGCAGCCATAGACAGGGGAATTCACCCCTCCACTTT. Translating gives CASSHRQGNSPLHF. The V call is TRBV5-4, the J call TRBJ1-6; 8 bases match TRBD1. With V trimmed by 4 bases and J by 7 bases, 4 bases remained unmatched. CDR3 length equals 14 residues. Germline assignment: CDR1 SGHNT and CDR2 YYREEE (reference sequence).

V gene TRBV11-2 combines with J gene TRBJ2-3, with D uncertain. Trimming took off 5 bases at V and 0 bases at J, with 9 bases between the two ends. The CDR3 runs 14 residues. Germline V CDR1 and CDR2: SGHAT, FQNNGV. The CDR3 loop reads CASSIALSTDTQYF. DNA for the CDR3: TGTGCCAGCAGCATAGCTCTCAGCACAGATACGCAGTATTTT.

Here the CDR3 reads CASSSFDYRGFTETQYF. DNA of the CDR3: TGTGCCAGCAGCTCATTCGATTACAGGGGGTTTACGGAGACCCAGTACTTC. The V and J genes are TRBV13 and TRBJ2-5; 8 nucleotides agree with TRBD1. The CDR3 is 17 residues long. V was clipped by 4 bases and J by 5 bases; unmatched bases: 15. The V gene's germline CDR1 is PRHDT and CDR2 FYEKMQ (reference sequence).

The chain has TRBV5-8 and TRBJ2-2; 7 bases agree with TRBD1. Trimming at V came to 6 bases and at J to 0 bases, leaving 2 bases not matched to a gene. From germline, CDR1 is SGHTS and CDR2 YDEGEE. The CDR3 has 14 residues. DNA of the CDR3: TGTGCCAGCATAACAGGGGCGAACACCGGGGAGCTGTTTTTT. The encoded protein is CASITGANTGELFF.

The chain combines TRBV2 with TRBJ2-4, with D tentatively TRBD2 (5 bases). Trimming shortened V by 8 bases and J by 7 bases, and 9 bases separated the two germline ends. Germline lookup yields CDR1 SNHLY and CDR2 FYNNEI. This CDR3 has 11 amino acids. CDR3 sequence (DNA): TGTGCCAGCTTCGGCGGGAACATTCAGTACTTC. The encoded protein is CASFGGNIQYF. Looking up the rest from reference TRBV2 and TRBJ2-4 gives the full variable domain: EPEVTQTPSHQVTQMGQEVILRCVPISNHLYFYWYRQILGQKVEFLVSFYNNEISEKSEIFDDQFSVERPDGSNFTLKIRSTKLEDSAMYFCASFGGNIQYFGAGTRLSVL.

V and J are TRBV6-2 or TRBV6-3 and TRBJ1-5; D unresolved. Trimming cost V 2 bases and J 0 bases, with 17 bases left between them. Germline V CDR1 and CDR2: MNHEY, SVGEGT. The CDR3 sequence is 18 residues long. The CDR3, as DNA: TGTGCCAGCAGTTACCCGCGCGGTCCAGCCCCTAGCAATCAGCCCCAGCATTTT. Translating gives CASSYPRGPAPSNQPQHF.

CDR3 region: CASSLTSRSALNNEQFF. CDR3 coding DNA: TGTGCCAGCAGCTTAACGTCCCGGTCTGCCTTGAACAATGAGCAGTTCTTC. The J gene is TRBJ2-1, the V gene TRBV7-3; D not certain. Trimming stripped 0 bases from V and 5 bases from J, with 17 bases between. Germline loops: CDR1 SGHTA, CDR2 FQGTGA. CDR3 length: 17 amino acids.

This clone was counted once. The genes are TRBV9 and TRBJ2-7; D is perhaps TRBD2 (7 bases). The CDR3 runs to 15 residues. Germline CDR1 and CDR2: SGDLS and YYNGEE. The V end lost 1 base, the J end lost 2 bases, and 13 bases lay between the germline ends. In DNA, the CDR3 is TGTGCCAGCAGCGTAAGGGGGGGCTCTACCTACGAGCAGTACTTC. Encoded protein: CASSVRGGSTYEQYF.

The CDR3 reads CASSLLAGGVSYNEQFF. CDR3 coding DNA: TGTGCCAGCAGCTTATTAGCGGGAGGTGTCTCCTACAATGAGCAGTTCTTC. V usage is TRBV7-8 and J usage is TRBJ2-1; 10 bases align to TRBD2. In germline, CDR1 is SGHVS, CDR2 FQNEAQ. The V and J ends lost 2 bases and 0 bases, in that order; junction bases with no gene match: 4. The CDR3 is made up of 17 amino acids.

This clone was seen only once. This chain links TRBV4-1 with TRBJ1-2; TRBD1 matches at 7 bases. The germline CDR1 and CDR2 sequences are MGHRA and YSYEKL. The CDR3 runs 14 residues. J gave up 4 bases and V 2 bases, and 4 bases lay outside the gene matches. CDR3: CASSQQTGIYGYTF. The CDR3 DNA sequence: TGCGCCAGCAGCCAACAGACAGGGATCTATGGCTACACCTTC.